This TCR beta chain was obtained from a study of cytomegalovirus exposure and HLA in healthy donors. Overall study findings and caveats: Later analysis placed DRB1 highest and HLA-C lowest in TCR association rates, which differed by HLA locus. The authors later linked a missense DCLRE1C variant to TCR beta V- and J-gene trimming.

About this clone itself: Its specificity is unknown.

Germline CDR1 MNHEY, CDR2 SVGAGI. This CDR3 spans 15 amino acids. The V gene lost 0 bases and the J gene lost 0 bases, with 9 bases spanning the gap. Unrecorded immune exposures were likely, despite nominal health at sampling. Researchers ran the PCR with 60 Vbeta and 13 Jbeta primers. Clones were read by immunoSEQ multiplex PCR, and TCRdb kept only the in-frame ones, dropping some. The sample has about 140,000 clones; over 60% are singletons. The material sequenced was PBMCs. This chain connects TRBV6-5 to TRBJ2-7; possible D gene TRBD1, 6 bases. The receptor was derived from a male donor in good health and CMV-seropositive. The CDR3 sequence is CASSYSADSSYEQYF. In nucleotides, the CDR3 is TGTGCCAGCAGTTACTCCGCGGACAGCTCCTACGAGCAGTACTTC.